This TCR beta chain is from a study of blood T cell repertoires in COVID-19. Study in general: The analysed material was cDNA or gDNA that came from T cells, B-cell-depleted T cells, or PBMCs.

The CDR3 is made up of 16 amino acids. CDR1 and CDR2 from the germline V gene are SGHDT and YYEEEE. The germline V and J ends were trimmed by 2 bases and 5 bases, with 17 bases remaining between them. Clones were read by immunoSEQ multiplex PCR, and TCRdb kept only the in-frame ones, dropping some. The profile shows roughly 260,000 clones, over 80% of them singletons. Source material: PBMCs or T cells enriched from blood (not recorded which). This chain links TRBV5-6 with TRBJ1-5; possibly TRBD1 for D (6 bases). The receptor comes from a woman between 18 and 29 years old who had recovered from COVID-19. The CDR3 loop reads CASSFSGTRFYQPQHF. CDR3 DNA sequence: TGTGCCAGCAGCTTTTCCGGGACACGGTTTTATCAGCCCCAGCATTTT.